The clone carrying this TCR beta chain was recorded at least ten times. The germline gives CDR1 SGHAT, CDR2 FQNNGV. The J segment lost 4 bases and the V segment lost 2 bases, leaving 7 bases of the junction unmatched. The CDR3 covers 15 residues. These data belong to a study of T cells in Graves' hyperthyroidism and ophthalmopathy. The investigators amplified TCR beta CDR3 regions from RNA transcripts. With the HTBI primer set, the TCR CDR3 went through a first round of RT-PCR. One entry per CDR3 protein results from TCRdb running MiXCR on the multiplex PCR reads. The table has 350,000 to 450,000 distinct CDR3 sequences, approximately 18% seen once.

The sample was blood. This receptor was obtained from a woman between 25 and 40 years old with Graves' hyperthyroidism that later progressed to Graves' ophthalmopathy. The rearrangement links TRBV11-2 to TRBJ1-2; 7 bases are shared with TRBD1. The CDR3, as DNA: TGTGCCAGCAGCTTACGCTCCAGGGGGTTCTATGGCTACACCTTC. Protein product: CASSLRSRGFYGYTF.